This entry features one TCR beta chain sequence. This specimen comes from a study of T-cell memory formation after mild COVID-19. The CDR3 covers 15 residues. The V gene's germline CDR1 is SGDLS and CDR2 YYNGEE. V was pared by 2 bases and J by 0 bases, with 9 bases between. TCRdb re-called the 5' RACE reads with MiXCR, one entry per CDR3 protein. The data hold about 180,000 distinct CDR3 sequences, with approximately 18% observed a single time. The sample consisted of PBMCs or a T cell subset sorted from them (not recorded which). This TCR was sampled from a man aged 18 to 30 who had mild COVID-19 (a few samples of this study predate the infection). Cell type and time point are not known. J is TRBJ2-1 and V is TRBV9, with D unclear. This CDR3 reads CASSVAVSSYNEQFF. In nucleotides, the CDR3 is TGTGCCAGCAGCGTGGCAGTAAGCTCCTACAATGAGCAGTTCTTC.